This TCR beta chain was profiled in a study of OX40 agonist ivuxolimab in advanced cancers. Overall study context: One hepatocellular carcinoma and a couple of cutaneous melanoma patients partially responded. Findings and caveats of the study: Fewer expanded clones were found on average in CD4+ than in CD8+ T cells.

V trimming: 5 bases; J trimming: 0 bases; junction bases outside the gene matches: 5. Germline loops: CDR1 SGHNT, CDR2 YENEEA. This CDR3 contains 16 residues. A remark on this clone: The antigen remains undetermined.

Clones were read by immunoSEQ multiplex PCR, and TCRdb kept only the in-frame ones, dropping some. The data show 55,000 to 80,000 clones, with approximately 88% seen just once and around 8% held by the top ten. Collection of blood occurred at baseline, at cycle 4 day 1, and at cycle 7 day 1. The TCR originated in an adult with an advanced solid tumor such as melanoma, head and neck, liver or kidney cancer. The V gene is TRBV11-3, the J gene TRBJ2-3; 10 bases map to TRBD2. The sample was CD4+ or CD8+ T cells sorted from blood, taken in a trial of the OX40 agonist ivuxolimab. The CDR3 nucleotides read TGTGCCAGCAGCCCACCGACTAGCGGGAGCACAGATACGCAGTATTTT. Translating gives CASSPPTSGSTDTQYF.